This section outlines one T cell receptor beta chain sequence together with its context. Germline V CDR1 and CDR2: SGHTA, FQGTGA. The CDR3 runs to 15 residues. Deletions cut 5 bases from V and 0 bases from J, with 11 bases between. This table comes from immunoSEQ multiplex PCR, and its TCRdb copy is limited to in-frame clones, with some not included. The sample has 200,000 to 300,000 clones, 86% seen once; the top ten hold under 2%. The data were taken from a study of blood T cell repertoires in COVID-19. The wider study: Samples taken during acute and convalescent COVID-19 were collected in the United States, Italy and Spain.

Sequenced sample: PBMCs or T cells enriched from blood (not recorded which). The rearrangement joins TRBV7-3 to TRBJ2-1; D is uncertain. The sequence derives from a middle-aged man who had recovered from COVID-19. The CDR3 reads CASSPEVNSYNEQFF. CDR3 bases: TGTGCCAGCAGCCCCGAGGTGAACTCCTACAATGAGCAGTTCTTC.